Below, 8 T cell receptor beta chains from the same sample are listed, as sequenced in a study of PD-L1 blockade in urothelial cancer. This table comes from immunoSEQ multiplex PCR, and its TCRdb copy is limited to in-frame clones, with some not included. The sample yields 65,000 to 80,000 clones, around four fifths seen once. This material consisted of PBMCs, taken around atezolizumab (anti-PD-L1) treatment. The receptors here all came from a man in his 70s with urothelial cancer.

This clone was seen just once. The chain carries TRBV11-2 and TRBJ2-7; 7 positions match TRBD1. The CDR3 spans 13 residues. Germline lookup yields CDR1 SGHAT and CDR2 FQNNGV. V trimming: 5 bases; J trimming: 6 bases; junction bases outside the gene matches: 7. CDR3 sequence: CASSQGVRAEQYF. The CDR3, as DNA: TGTGCCAGCAGCCAGGGGGTAAGAGCCGAGCAGTACTTC.

This chain uses TRBV7-6 with TRBJ2-3, with TRBD2 matching 7 bases. Trimming removed 4 bases from V and 3 bases from J; junction bases left unmatched: 7. The CDR3 sequence is 15 residues long. Germline V gene data show CDR1 as SGHVS and CDR2 as FNYEAQ. The DNA for the CDR3 is TGTGCCAGCAGCTCCCCGGCGGGAGCTACAGATACGCAGTATTTT. Translating it yields CASSSPAGATDTQYF. The whole variable domain, remainder taken from reference TRBV7-6 and TRBJ2-3, is GAGVSQSPRYKVTKRGQDVALRCDPISGHVSLYWYRQALGQGPEFLTYFNYEAQQDKSGLPNDRFSAERPEGSISTLTIQRTEQRDSAMYRCASSSPAGATDTQYFGPGTRLTVL.

V is TRBV5-6 and J is TRBJ2-7, with D perhaps TRBD1 (5 bases). The germline gives CDR1 SGHDT, CDR2 YYEEEE. V shed 4 bases and J shed 0 bases, with 11 bases lying between them. The CDR3 loop spans 14 amino acids. The CDR3 DNA sequence: TGTGCCAGCAGCACCCTACAGGTCTCCTACGAGCAGTACTTC. Translated: CASSTLQVSYEQYF.

The chain joins TRBV10-1 to TRBJ1-4; no reliable D call. V was clipped by 8 bases and J by 0 bases, with 10 bases between them. Germline V gene lookup returns CDR1 WNHNN and CDR2 SYGVQD (reference sequence). The CDR3 length is 14 residues. The CDR3 sequence: CASPNMATNEKLFF. The CDR3 coding sequence is TGCGCCAGCCCAAACATGGCAACTAATGAAAAACTGTTTTTT.

The chain has TRBV5-6 and TRBJ2-7; 11 positions match TRBD2. Germline CDR1 SGHDT, CDR2 YYEEEE. The junction had 5 bases not matched to a gene; V was cut back by 4 bases and J by 2 bases. The CDR3 runs to 15 residues. The CDR3 DNA sequence: TGTGCCAGCAGCACCTATAGCGGGAGGGCCTACGAGCAGTACTTC. Amino acids: CASSTYSGRAYEQYF.

This rearrangement joins TRBV7-8 to TRBJ2-7, with TRBD1 matching 12 bases. CDR1 and CDR2 (germline): SGHVS, FQNEAQ. The CDR3 extends over 14 amino acids. V lost 5 bases, J lost 6 bases, and 5 bases stayed unmatched. CDR3 nucleotides: TGTGCCAGCAGCCCTGGGACAGGGGGCTCCGAGCAGTACTTC. Amino acids: CASSPGTGGSEQYF.

The J gene is TRBJ1-1, the V gene TRBV28, with a possible D match to TRBD1 (6 bases). The CDR3 covers 14 residues. Germline values: CDR1 MDHEN, CDR2 SYDVKM. With 6 bases removed from V and 1 base from J, the gap between germline ends came to 12 bases. The CDR3 coding sequence is TGTGCCAGCAGGTCTAGGGGGTCGAACACTGAAGCTTTCTTT. Amino acids: CASRSRGSNTEAFF.

The J gene is TRBJ1-2, the V gene TRBV5-5, with TRBD1 matching over 8 bases. Trimming cost V 0 bases and J 7 bases; bases outside gene matches: 11. Per the germline V gene, CDR1 is SGHKS and CDR2 is YYEKEE (reference sequence). CDR3 size: 16 residues. The chain's CDR3 is CASSLVQGVSPSGYTF. CDR3 bases: TGTGCCAGCAGCTTGGTACAGGGGGTCTCCCCCAGTGGCTACACCTTC.